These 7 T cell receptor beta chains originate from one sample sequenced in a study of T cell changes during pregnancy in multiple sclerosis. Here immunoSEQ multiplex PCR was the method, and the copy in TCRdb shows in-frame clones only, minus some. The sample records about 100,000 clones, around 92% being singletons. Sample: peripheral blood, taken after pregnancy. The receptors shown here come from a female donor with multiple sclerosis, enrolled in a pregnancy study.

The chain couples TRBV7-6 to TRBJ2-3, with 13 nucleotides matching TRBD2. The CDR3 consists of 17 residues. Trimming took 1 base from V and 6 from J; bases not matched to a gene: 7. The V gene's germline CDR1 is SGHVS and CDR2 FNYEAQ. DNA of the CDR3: TGTGCCAGCAGCTTAGAGGGGACTAGCGGGGTAAAGGATACGCAGTATTTT. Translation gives CASSLEGTSGVKDTQYF.

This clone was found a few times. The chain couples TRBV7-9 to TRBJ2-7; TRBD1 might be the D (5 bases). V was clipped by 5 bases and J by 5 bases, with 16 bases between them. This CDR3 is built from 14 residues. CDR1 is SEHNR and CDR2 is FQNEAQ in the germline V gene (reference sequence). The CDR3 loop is CASSQAGSTHEQYF. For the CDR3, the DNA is TGTGCCAGCAGCCAGGCAGGGTCCACCCACGAGCAGTACTTC.

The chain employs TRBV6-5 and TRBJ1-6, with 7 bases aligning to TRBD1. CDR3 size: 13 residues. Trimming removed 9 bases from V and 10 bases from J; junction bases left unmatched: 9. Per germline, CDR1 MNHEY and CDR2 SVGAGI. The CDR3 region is CASSDRVESPLHF. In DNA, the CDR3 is TGTGCCAGTTCAGACAGGGTGGAATCACCCCTCCACTTT.

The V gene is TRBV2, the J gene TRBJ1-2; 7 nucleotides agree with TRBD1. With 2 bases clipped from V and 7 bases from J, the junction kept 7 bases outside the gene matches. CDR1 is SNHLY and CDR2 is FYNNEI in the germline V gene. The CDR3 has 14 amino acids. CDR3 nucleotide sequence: TGTGCCAGCAGTGAATCGGCCAGGGGGAGTGGCTACACCTTC. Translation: CASSESARGSGYTF.

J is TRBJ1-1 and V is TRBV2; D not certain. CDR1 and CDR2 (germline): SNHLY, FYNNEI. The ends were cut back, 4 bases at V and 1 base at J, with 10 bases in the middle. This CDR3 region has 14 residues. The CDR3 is CASSARRQNTEAFF. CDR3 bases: TGTGCCAGCAGTGCTCGCAGACAGAACACTGAAGCTTTCTTT.

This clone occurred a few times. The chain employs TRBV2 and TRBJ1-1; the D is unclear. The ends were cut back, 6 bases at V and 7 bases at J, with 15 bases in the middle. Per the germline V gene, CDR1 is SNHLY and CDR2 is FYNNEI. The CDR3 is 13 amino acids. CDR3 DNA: TGTGCCAGCAGGGAAACAGCCGTTCATGAAGCTTTCTTT. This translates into CASRETAVHEAFF.

CDR3 bases: TGTGCCAGCAGTTTAGGGCTAGCGGCCTACGAGCAGTACTTC. Protein sequence: CASSLGLAAYEQYF. The V and J genes are TRBV27 and TRBJ2-7; the match to TRBD2 covers 7 bases. The CDR3 has 14 amino acids. The germline V gene encodes CDR1 MNHEY and CDR2 SMNVEV (reference sequence). After removal of 2 bases from V and 2 bases from J, the junction contained 3 bases not matched to a gene.